Listed here are 18 T cell receptor beta chains from one sample, sequenced in a study of blood T cell repertoires in COVID-19. Profiled with immunoSEQ multiplex PCR; TCRdb holds only in-frame clones, not every one. Here the sample spans some 120,000 clones, about 89% being singletons. Material for sequencing was peripheral blood. These receptors originate from a man between 40 and 49 years old with acute or convalescent COVID-19.

This sequence joins TRBV30 and TRBJ2-1, with TRBD2 identical over 12 bases. Germline V gene data show CDR1 as GTSNPN and CDR2 as SVGIG (reference sequence). V lost 5 bases to trimming and J lost 12 bases; unmatched junction nucleotides: 14. The CDR3 totals 15 residues. The CDR3 DNA reads TGTGCCTGGCCGCTGACTAGCGGGGGTCGGGAGGGGCAGTTCTTC. Translated: CAWPLTSGGREGQFF.

This chain joins TRBV24-1 and TRBJ2-1, with 9 bases fitting TRBD1. CDR1 KGHDR and CDR2 SFDVKD come from the germline V gene. The CDR3 consists of 16 residues. The V segment lost 9 bases and the J segment 4 bases; nucleotides outside the gene matches: 12. The CDR3, as DNA: TGTGCCACCGGAAATCCGGGACAGGGAACTTACAATGAGCAGTTCTTC. Translated, it gives CATGNPGQGTYNEQFF.

The chain employs TRBV7-8 and TRBJ2-3; D not certain. V was pared by 3 bases and J by 0 bases, with 7 bases between. The CDR3 has 14 amino acids. Germline assignment: CDR1 SGHVS and CDR2 FQNEAQ. CDR3 in DNA: TGTGCCAGCAGCTTTGTCGAGAGCACAGATACGCAGTATTTT. It specifies CASSFVESTDTQYF.

J is TRBJ2-1 and V is TRBV19, with 11 bases aligning to TRBD2. Looked up from germline, CDR1 is LNHDA and CDR2 is SQIVND (reference sequence). With 3 bases clipped from V and 5 bases from J, the junction kept 6 bases outside the gene matches. CDR3 length: 16 amino acids. For the CDR3, the DNA is TGTGCCAGTAGTATCCATTTAGCGGGAGGGAACAATGAGCAGTTCTTC. Its translation: CASSIHLAGGNNEQFF.

The CDR3 spells CASSLYRGLGETQYF. The CDR3 DNA follows: TGTGCCAGTAGTCTATACAGGGGGCTGGGGGAGACCCAGTACTTC. The chain has TRBV19 and TRBJ2-5, with 9 nucleotides matching TRBD1. Germline values: CDR1 LNHDA, CDR2 SQIVND (reference sequence). The CDR3 spans 15 residues. With V trimmed by 5 bases and J by 5 bases, 9 bases remained unmatched.

The V gene is TRBV3-1 (or the pseudogene TRBV3-2), the J gene TRBJ2-7, with D perhaps matching TRBD1 (5 bases). From germline, CDR1 is LGHDT and CDR2 YNNKEL (reference sequence). This CDR3 contains 14 residues. Trimming shortened V by 1 base and J by 2 bases, and 9 bases separated the two germline ends. This chain's CDR3 is CASSQAPTAYEQYF. DNA for the CDR3: TGTGCCAGCAGCCAAGCCCCGACAGCCTACGAGCAGTACTTC.

The chain joins TRBV3-1 (or the pseudogene TRBV3-2) to TRBJ2-7; 12 bases map to TRBD2. This CDR3 region has 16 residues. Trimming cost V 5 bases and J 5 bases; bases outside gene matches: 10. Germline lookup yields CDR1 LGHDT and CDR2 YNNKEL (reference sequence). CDR3 DNA: TGTGCCAGCAGCTCCGGGCTAGCGGGAGGGCCTGACGAGCAGTACTTC. It codes for CASSSGLAGGPDEQYF.

This rearrangement joins TRBV7-8 to TRBJ1-5; TRBD1 might be the D (5 bases). V was shortened by 2 bases and J by 1 base, with 15 bases between the two germline ends. Per germline, CDR1 SGHVS and CDR2 FQNEAQ. The CDR3 length is 17 residues. The CDR3 loop reads CASSLFGRGGSNQPQHF. CDR3 sequence (DNA): TGTGCCAGCAGCTTATTTGGGAGGGGCGGGAGCAATCAGCCCCAGCATTTT. The whole variable domain, remainder taken from reference TRBV7-8 and TRBJ1-5, is GAGVSQSPRYKVAKRGQDVALRCDPISGHVSLFWYQQALGQGPEFLTYFQNEAQLDKSGLPSDRFFAERPEGSVSTLKIQRTQQEDSAVYLCASSLFGRGGSNQPQHFGDGTRLSIL.

V usage is TRBV11-2 and J usage is TRBJ2-7; no clear D gene. The CDR3 runs to 12 residues. Germline V gives CDR1 SGHAT, CDR2 FQNNGV. The V end was cut by 5 bases, the J end by 3 bases, with 8 bases between. Here the CDR3 DNA reads TGTGCCAGCAGCCCCGACTTCTACGAGCAGTACTTC. Amino acids: CASSPDFYEQYF. Using reference TRBV11-2 and TRBJ2-7 for the parts outside the CDR3, the full variable domain is EAGVAQSPRYKIIEKRQSVAFWCNPISGHATLYWYQQILGQGPKLLIQFQNNGVVDDSQLPKDRFSAERLKGVDSTLKIQPAKLEDSAVYLCASSPDFYEQYFGPGTRLTVT.

J is TRBJ2-4 and V is TRBV5-1; 7 bases line up with TRBD2. Losses at the gene ends were 5 bases for V and 6 bases for J; bases not matched to a gene: 17. Germline V CDR1 and CDR2: SGHRS, YFSETQ. This CDR3 is built from 17 residues. The CDR3 loop is CASSLVHQPGLINIQYF. The CDR3 nucleotides read TGCGCCAGCAGTCTTGTTCACCAACCGGGACTAATAAACATTCAGTACTTC.

The chain couples TRBV5-1 to TRBJ1-1; D is possibly TRBD1 (6 bases). CDR1 is SGHRS and CDR2 is YFSETQ in the germline V gene. The CDR3 length is 16 residues. Trimming removed 4 bases at V and 0 bases at J, with 16 bases between. CDR3 bases: TGCGCCAGCAGCCTCGGAACAGGGATCATGAACACTGAAGCTTTCTTT. Translating it yields CASSLGTGIMNTEAFF.

This rearrangement joins TRBV4-2 to TRBJ2-4; 7 positions match TRBD2. The CDR3 is made up of 15 amino acids. CDR1 is LGHNA and CDR2 is YNFKEQ in the germline V gene. After removal of 2 bases from V and 8 bases from J, the junction contained 9 bases not matched to a gene. CDR3 amino acids: CASSQSRDYWDIQYF. The CDR3 DNA reads TGTGCCAGCAGCCAATCCCGGGACTATTGGGACATTCAGTACTTC.

V is TRBV11-2 and J is TRBJ2-7; D perhaps matches TRBD1 (6 bases). The CDR3 covers 14 residues. V was trimmed by 1 base and J by 6 bases, leaving 13 bases between them. Germline V gene sequence: CDR1 SGHAT, CDR2 FQNNGV. CDR3 in amino acids: CASSLVGTPSEQYF. DNA of the CDR3: TGTGCCAGCAGCTTAGTGGGGACACCCTCCGAGCAGTACTTC.

V and J are TRBV18 and TRBJ2-7, with D unresolved. The V gene's germline CDR1 is KGHSH and CDR2 LQKENI. Trimming removed 3 bases at V and 5 bases at J, with 8 bases between. This CDR3 comprises 12 residues. CDR3 bases: TGTGCCAGCTCACCTAGCCAAGACGAGCAGTACTTC. Protein: CASSPSQDEQYF.

This rearrangement joins TRBV10-2 to TRBJ2-3, with 9 bases aligning to TRBD2. Looked up from germline, CDR1 is WSHSY and CDR2 is SAAADI. V was pared by 2 bases and J by 6 bases, with 3 bases of the junction left unmatched. CDR3 length: 14 amino acids. CDR3 DNA sequence: TGCGCCAGCAGTGAGAGCGGGAGGTTCGATACGCAGTATTTT. Amino acids: CASSESGRFDTQYF.

The rearrangement links TRBV15 to TRBJ2-3, with TRBD1 identical over 10 bases. The trim removed 0 bases at V and 2 bases at J, leaving 2 bases unmatched. There are 16 residues in the CDR3. Germline V gene data show CDR1 as LNHNV and CDR2 as YYDKDF (reference sequence). The CDR3 is CATSRDGQGDTDTQYF. CDR3 nucleotides: TGTGCCACCAGCAGAGACGGACAGGGGGACACAGATACGCAGTATTTT.

This rearrangement joins TRBV6-5 to TRBJ1-2; D gene ambiguous. V was clipped by 4 bases and J by 8 bases, with 23 bases between them. Germline values: CDR1 MNHEY, CDR2 SVGAGI. This CDR3 comprises 16 residues. The CDR3 DNA follows: TGTGCCAGCAGTTCCGTGCGTACGGTCTCCGTCGAGGGCTACACCTTC. Protein: CASSSVRTVSVEGYTF.

The V and J genes are TRBV7-8 and TRBJ2-5, with D possibly matching TRBD2 (5 bases). Trimming took 7 bases from V and 7 from J, leaving 10 bases between them. Germline CDR1 is SGHVS and CDR2 is FQNEAQ. CDR3 length: 11 amino acids. The CDR3 coding sequence is TGTGCCAGCACCTCCCGGGGGACCCAGTACTTC. Translated: CASTSRGTQYF.